Here is one T cell receptor (beta chain) with its context. Its antigen is not known. Libraries were made from TCR beta cDNA, and they carried unique molecular identifiers. The T cell input of roughly 0.9 to 11 million gave around 450,000 cDNA molecules. A single record per CDR3 protein comes from TCRdb applying MiXCR to the PCR reads. The top ten clones hold about 12% of a sample with about 460,000 distinct CDR3 sequences, approximately 46% of them seen once. The length of the CDR3 is 18 residues. V trimming: 3 bases; J trimming: 0 bases; junction bases outside the gene matches: 10. Looked up from germline, CDR1 is LGHNA and CDR2 is YSLEER. These data come from a study of post-analysis software for immune sequencing data. On the study more broadly: Relapsing-remitting, secondary progressive and progressive-relapsing forms made up the multiple sclerosis disease courses.

Study conclusions and caveats: There was significantly lower normalized Chao1 diversity in multiple sclerosis patients than in controls. With TRBV5-6, TRBV5-1 and TRBV20-1 included, about five TRBV segments were more frequent in patients than in controls. Batch-mates among the samples co-clustered strongly by F measure.

Material: blood. This chain joins TRBV4-3 and TRBJ2-4; 8 nucleotides match TRBD1. The TCR was taken from a girl aged 10-17 years with multiple sclerosis. The CDR3 spells CASSQARQGLIAKNIQYF. In DNA form, the CDR3 reads TGCGCCAGCAGCCAGGCCCGACAGGGGCTGATAGCCAAAAACATTCAGTACTTC.